These 32 T cell receptor beta chains were all obtained from the same sample, sequenced in a study of T cells in Graves' hyperthyroidism and ophthalmopathy. Researchers took RNA transcripts and amplified the TCR beta CDR3 regions from them. Carried out on the TCR CDR3, a first-round RT-PCR used the HTBI primer set. In TCRdb, the multiplex PCR reads were re-called with MiXCR into one record per CDR3 protein. The sample shows fewer than 750,000 distinct CDR3 sequences, roughly 14% of them seen only once. The material sequenced was blood. These receptors all stem from a woman aged 40 to 49 with Graves' ophthalmopathy.

This clonotype was picked up many times. One junction end does not reproduce the germline sequence, and a read error may be involved. The V and J genes are TRBV5-1 and TRBJ1-2; weak D call: TRBD1 (6 bases). This CDR3 spans 13 amino acids. Germline V gene data show CDR1 as SGHRS and CDR2 as YFSETQ. The CDR3 DNA reads TGCGCCAGCAGCTTTAAGGGGGACTACGGCTACACCTTC. This codes for CASSFKGDYGYTF.

V and J are TRBV11-2 and TRBJ1-3; 9 positions match TRBD1. V trimming: 4 bases; J trimming: 0 bases; junction bases outside the gene matches: 10. CDR3 length: 18 residues. Germline CDR1 reads SGHAT; CDR2 reads FQNNGV. The CDR3 coding sequence is TGTGCCAGCAGCTCAGTAGGTTGGACAGGGGACTCTGGAAACACCATATATTTT. It encodes CASSSVGWTGDSGNTIYF.

This clonotype occurred many times. This chain uses TRBV6-2 or TRBV6-3 with TRBJ2-7; 10 bases match TRBD2. After removal of 8 bases from V and 3 bases from J, the junction contained 16 bases not matched to a gene. CDR3 length: 17 amino acids. CDR1 is MNHEY, CDR2 SVGEGT, per germline. The CDR3 region is CASGNPGLASRVYEQYF. The CDR3 DNA follows: TGTGCCAGCGGTAATCCGGGACTAGCGTCACGAGTCTACGAGCAGTACTTC.

This clonotype was counted at least ten times. The chain has TRBV5-1 and TRBJ2-2; D might be TRBD2 (6 bases). The germline gives CDR1 SGHRS, CDR2 YFSETQ. V lost 5 bases to trimming and J lost 4 bases, with 18 bases between them. The CDR3 has 16 residues. The CDR3 reads CASRSVGSFPTGELFF. The CDR3 DNA is TGCGCCAGCAGAAGCGTCGGGAGTTTCCCCACCGGGGAGCTGTTTTTT.

This clonotype has ten or more counts. The gene calls are TRBV28 and TRBJ1-1; D gene ambiguous. Germline loops: CDR1 MDHEN, CDR2 SYDVKM. Trimming stripped 6 bases from V and 8 bases from J, with 7 bases between. The CDR3 sequence is 10 residues long. The CDR3 bases are TGTGCCAGCAGCCGTACAGAAGCTTTCTTT. Translating gives CASSRTEAFF.

This clonotype was observed at least ten times. This chain connects TRBV28 to TRBJ2-7; TRBD2 matches at 14 bases. The trim removed 6 bases at V and 5 bases at J, leaving 12 bases unmatched. CDR3 length equals 17 residues. In germline, CDR1 is MDHEN, CDR2 SYDVKM. The DNA of the CDR3 is TGTGCCAGCAGACCTCCGGGACTAGCGGGAGAGGGGCACGAGCAGTACTTC. This translates into CASRPPGLAGEGHEQYF.

This clonotype turned up a few times. The rearrangement joins TRBV9 to TRBJ1-1, with D maybe TRBD1 (6 bases). Trimming shortened V by 4 bases and J by 3 bases, and 13 bases separated the two germline ends. The CDR3 runs to 14 residues. CDR1 SGDLS and CDR2 YYNGEE come from the germline V gene. The CDR3 spells CASSFSQGYTEAFF. CDR3 DNA sequence: TGTGCCAGCAGCTTTTCTCAGGGGTACACTGAAGCTTTCTTT. The full variable domain, completed using reference TRBV9 and TRBJ1-1, is DSGVTQTPKHLITATGQRVTLRCSPRSGDLSVYWYQQSLDQGLQFLIQYYNGEERAKGNILERFSAQQFPDLHSELNLSSLELGDSALYFCASSFSQGYTEAFFGQGTRLTVV.

Ten or more counts support this clonotype. The gene calls are TRBV19 and TRBJ2-7; D gene unclear. Germline CDR1 and CDR2: LNHDA and SQIVND (reference sequence). Trimming took 5 bases from V and 2 from J, leaving 10 bases between them. There are 13 residues in the CDR3. The DNA for the CDR3 is TGTGCCAGTAGTTGGCGATCTGCCTACGAGCAGTACTTC. Translated, it gives CASSWRSAYEQYF.

In this sample, this clonotype turned up many times. The V gene is TRBV12-3 or TRBV12-4, the J gene TRBJ1-1; D is undetermined. The CDR3 contains 12 residues. V dropped 6 bases and J dropped 6 bases, with 11 bases sitting between them. The CDR3 loop reads CASRSLGAEAFF. CDR3 DNA sequence: TGTGCCAGCAGATCACTCGGCGCTGAAGCTTTCTTT.

This sequence joins TRBV7-6 and TRBJ2-2, with a tentative D call TRBD2 (5 bases). CDR3 length: 16 amino acids. Germline CDR1 is SGHVS and CDR2 is FNYEAQ. Trimming left V 2 bases short and J 0 bases short, with 10 bases between. CDR3 coding DNA: TGTGCCAGCAGCTTATCGCCTAGCCCGAACACCGGGGAGCTGTTTTTT. This sequence encodes CASSLSPSPNTGELFF.

There are many counts of this clonotype. The chain uses TRBV7-3 and TRBJ2-2; 13 bases are a match to TRBD2. Germline trimming cut 4 bases from V and 4 bases from J; bases unmatched to any gene: 9. CDR1 is SGHTA, CDR2 FQGTGA, per germline. This CDR3 has 18 residues. CDR3 loop: CASSSAGTSGITTGELFF. Here the CDR3 DNA reads TGTGCCAGCAGCTCCGCCGGGACTAGCGGGATCACCACCGGGGAGCTGTTTTTT.

This clonotype was picked up many times. This chain uses TRBV7-6 with TRBJ1-3; D unresolved. The CDR3 loop spans 15 amino acids. With 1 base removed from V and 2 bases from J, the gap between germline ends came to 9 bases. From germline, CDR1 is SGHVS and CDR2 FNYEAQ. CDR3 region: CASSLGPGTGNTIYF. In nucleotides, the CDR3 is TGTGCCAGCAGCTTAGGTCCAGGAACTGGAAACACCATATATTTT.

The chain combines TRBV12-3 or TRBV12-4 with TRBJ2-5; D uncertain. CDR3 size: 13 residues. V lost 4 bases and J 0 bases, leaving 6 bases between the germline ends. CDR3 coding DNA: TGTGCCAGCAGTTGGACCCACCAAGAGACCCAGTACTTC. It yields the protein CASSWTHQETQYF.

This clonotype showed up many times. V usage is TRBV6-2 or TRBV6-3 and J usage is TRBJ2-5; 7 nucleotides match TRBD1. The germline V gene has CDR1 MNHEY and CDR2 SVGEGT. Losses at the gene ends were 5 bases for V and 7 bases for J; bases not matched to a gene: 7. The CDR3 has 13 amino acids. CDR3 DNA: TGTGCCAGCAGTCGGACAGGCAAGGGGACCCAGTACTTC. This sequence encodes CASSRTGKGTQYF.

The J gene is TRBJ2-7, the V gene TRBV3-1, with D perhaps matching TRBD1 (5 bases). The germline V gene encodes CDR1 LGHDT and CDR2 YNNKEL (reference sequence). Trimming removed 3 bases from V and 4 bases from J, with 10 bases in between. This CDR3 is built from 13 residues. The CDR3 region is CASSHSNRYEQYF. The CDR3 region has the DNA TGTGCCAGCAGCCATTCTAACAGGTACGAGCAGTACTTC.

This clonotype appeared many times. The genes are TRBV27 and TRBJ1-5; D might be TRBD1 (5 bases). Germline CDR1 and CDR2: MNHEY and SMNVEV (reference sequence). Trimming pared 6 bases from V and 2 bases from J, leaving 14 bases between. The CDR3 totals 15 residues. This chain's CDR3 is CASRPSGVGNQPQHF. The CDR3 DNA reads TGTGCCAGCAGACCCTCGGGGGTCGGCAATCAGCCCCAGCATTTT.

This clonotype was detected ten times or more. This chain uses TRBV30 with TRBJ1-1; 7 bases fit TRBD1. This CDR3 is built from 13 residues. Germline CDR1 reads GTSNPN; CDR2 reads SVGIG (reference sequence). The J segment lost 3 bases and the V segment lost 3 bases, leaving 4 bases of the junction unmatched. CDR3 sequence: CAWSGQADTEAFF. CDR3 bases: TGTGCCTGGAGCGGACAGGCCGACACTGAAGCTTTCTTT.

This chain connects TRBV5-1 to TRBJ2-3, with D possibly being TRBD1 or TRBD2 (5 bases each). The CDR3 length is 14 residues. Germline V gene data show CDR1 as SGHRS and CDR2 as YFSETQ. V dropped 2 bases and J dropped 2 bases, with 9 bases sitting between them. This chain's CDR3 is CASSLRGPTDTQYF. DNA of the CDR3: TGCGCCAGCAGCTTACGGGGCCCCACAGATACGCAGTATTTT.

The rearrangement links TRBV6-1 to TRBJ2-4; 9 bases are a match to TRBD1. The CDR3 length is 15 residues. Germline CDR1 MNHNS, CDR2 SASEGT. Trimming cost V 6 bases and J 7 bases; bases outside gene matches: 10. The CDR3 spells CASRESTGGRNIQYF. CDR3 bases: TGTGCCAGCAGGGAATCGACAGGGGGGAGGAACATTCAGTACTTC.

This clonotype was counted at least ten times. This rearrangement joins TRBV6-1 to TRBJ1-3; 7 bases map to TRBD1. V dropped 5 bases and J dropped 4; count of bases not matched to a gene: 5. The CDR3 loop spans 14 amino acids. CDR1 is MNHNS and CDR2 is SASEGT in the germline V gene. This CDR3 reads CASSQTGLGNTIYF. DNA for the CDR3: TGTGCCAGCAGTCAGACAGGGCTCGGAAACACCATATATTTT.

Ten or more counts support this clonotype. This sequence joins TRBV19 and TRBJ1-2; D is unclear. Germline assignment: CDR1 LNHDA and CDR2 SQIVND (reference sequence). V was shortened by 7 bases and J by 5 bases, with 20 bases between the two germline ends. The CDR3 loop spans 15 amino acids. The CDR3: CASTYGSNLGYGYTF. The CDR3 DNA follows: TGTGCCAGTACCTATGGGTCAAATCTGGGGTATGGCTACACCTTC.

This clonotype came up many times. The V gene is TRBV9, the J gene TRBJ2-5; D gene unclear. There are 14 residues in the CDR3. CDR1 and CDR2 (germline): SGDLS, YYNGEE. The V and J ends lost 1 base and 0 bases respectively, with 7 bases between them. The CDR3 DNA reads TGTGCCAGCAGCGTATATCCAGACCAAGAGACCCAGTACTTC. Its translation is CASSVYPDQETQYF.

At least ten counts were recorded for this clonotype. The CDR3 protein is CATAREGSDYGYTF. CDR3 DNA: TGTGCCACCGCTCGCGAGGGTTCAGACTATGGCTACACCTTC. The chain joins TRBV10-3 to TRBJ1-2; D is undetermined. Germline CDR1 reads ENHRY; CDR2 reads SYGVKD. Trimming stripped 10 bases from V and 3 bases from J, with 18 bases between. CDR3 length: 14 residues.

This clonotype occurred many times. The rearrangement uses TRBV12-3 or TRBV12-4 and TRBJ2-7, with TRBD2 matching 12 bases. J gave up 6 bases and V 6 bases, and 12 bases lay outside the gene matches. The CDR3 runs 16 residues. CDR3 sequence reads: CASSLILAGGISEQYF. DNA of the CDR3: TGTGCCAGCAGCCTCATACTAGCGGGAGGAATCAGCGAGCAGTACTTC.

This rearrangement joins TRBV7-9 to TRBJ1-1; D is ambiguous. This CDR3 is 12 amino acids long. The germline V gene encodes CDR1 SEHNR and CDR2 FQNEAQ (reference sequence). Between the trimmed V and J ends, which lost 7 bases and 3 bases, there was a span of 9 bases. Written as DNA, the CDR3 is TGTGCCAGCACTGCACCCTACACTGAAGCTTTCTTT. This codes for CASTAPYTEAFF.

This clonotype has a count of ten or more. This chain joins TRBV24-1 and TRBJ2-2; the match to TRBD2 covers 12 bases. Trimming cost V 2 bases and J 2 bases; bases outside gene matches: 5. This CDR3 has 18 residues. Germline lookup yields CDR1 KGHDR and CDR2 SFDVKD. DNA for the CDR3: TGTGCCACCAGTGATTCACGGACTAGCGGGAAAAACACCGGGGAGCTGTTTTTT. Its protein is CATSDSRTSGKNTGELFF.

Of note for this clonotype: Its ends do not fully match the called genes, so a read error is possible. J is TRBJ1-1 and V is TRBV4-1, with D possibly matching TRBD1 (6 bases). Germline V gene data show CDR1 as MGHRA and CDR2 as YSYEKL. The CDR3 totals 13 residues. The CDR3 loop is CANSLPGGGEAFF. The CDR3 bases are TGCGCCAACAGCCTCCCCGGGGGGGGCGAAGCTTTCTTT.

This clonotype appeared many times. The chain is built from TRBV7-3 and TRBJ2-7, with 7 bases that match TRBD2. The V gene's germline CDR1 is SGHTA and CDR2 FQGTGA. The CDR3 covers 15 residues. Losses at the gene ends were 0 bases for V and 5 bases for J; bases not matched to a gene: 7. In DNA form, the CDR3 reads TGTGCCAGCAGCTTAACTGGCGGGAGTGTCGACGAGCAGTACTTC. It is translated as CASSLTGGSVDEQYF.

This clonotype was picked up many times. CDR3 sequence: CASSWGPPSGPQHF. DNA of the CDR3: TGTGCCAGCAGTTGGGGACCGCCCTCGGGGCCCCAGCATTTT. The rearrangement uses TRBV28 and TRBJ1-5; TRBD1 is a possible D gene (5 bases). Trimming left V 4 bases short and J 9 bases short, with 16 bases between. Germline CDR1 and CDR2: MDHEN and SYDVKM. The CDR3 extends over 14 amino acids.

The table lists this clonotype with a few counts. This chain uses TRBV6-1 with TRBJ1-3, with 8 bases matching TRBD1. This CDR3 is 14 amino acids long. Germline V gene data show CDR1 as MNHNS and CDR2 as SASEGT. The V gene end was trimmed by 7 bases and the J gene end by 1 base; junction bases not matched to a gene: 3. The CDR3 sequence: CASNGQGSGNTIYF. CDR3 bases: TGTGCCAGCAACGGACAGGGATCTGGAAACACCATATATTTT.

This clonotype was counted many times. The rearrangement joins TRBV30 to TRBJ1-1; no clear D. Germline V gives CDR1 GTSNPN, CDR2 SVGIG (reference sequence). The CDR3 loop spans 13 amino acids. The V and J ends lost 3 bases and 1 base respectively, with 9 bases between them. CDR3 loop: CAWRAWANTEAFF. In DNA form, the CDR3 reads TGTGCCTGGAGGGCATGGGCGAACACTGAAGCTTTCTTT.

In DNA form, the CDR3 reads TGTGCCAGCAAGGGGAGGGGGCACGCTGAAGCTTTCTTT. Its protein product is CASKGRGHAEAFF. The chain links TRBV6-1 to TRBJ1-1; 7 bases are shared with TRBD1. The V segment lost 7 bases and the J segment 6 bases; nucleotides outside the gene matches: 8. Germline V gene data show CDR1 as MNHNS and CDR2 as SASEGT. The CDR3 contains 13 residues.